The following is a T cell receptor (beta chain) sequence with its context. Its antigen is as yet unknown. Construction of TCR beta libraries relied on iRepertoire HTBI primers and on Arm-PCR targeting CDR3 regions. Per the authors' pipeline: The identification of 60 or so TRBV and some 14 TRBJ segments was made across samples. One entry per CDR3 protein results from TCRdb running MiXCR on the multiplex PCR reads. These V and J calls are TCRdb output, not the study's own analysis. The sample includes hundreds of thousands of distinct CDR3 sequences, 20% to 25% of them seen just once. The data derive from a study of regulatory T cells in long-lasting Graves disease. Overall study results and limits: Newly diagnosed patients had higher TCR diversity than persistent Graves' patients did.

Sample time point: persistent/refractory GD, antithyroid drugs over 5 years with positive TRAb. Scientists built the TCR library using RNA that was extracted from PBMCs. The germline V and J ends were trimmed by 5 bases and 5 bases, with 13 bases remaining between them. There are 14 residues in the CDR3. Germline CDR1 is SGHTA and CDR2 is FQGNSA. V and J are TRBV7-2 and TRBJ2-1; no reliable D call. The clonotype originates from a female donor with Graves disease. Sequences were derived from peripheral blood mononuclear cells (PBMCs), sampled when the disease was refractory, from a patient treated with antithyroid drugs. Written as DNA, the CDR3 is TGTGCCAGCAGCCGCCCCCCGCAGAACAATGAGCAGTTCTTC. Its translation: CASSRPPQNNEQFF.